The present entry profiles one T cell receptor (beta chain) with its context. This clone has a handful of counts. Its binding antigen is unknown. Qualities for individual bases were not recorded, and no much larger clone is one base off. The method behind the library was the immunoSEQ multiplex PCR assay. A mixture of 60 forward primers for TCR Vbeta segments and 13 reverse primers for TCR Jbeta segments was used in the multiplex PCR. Amplification of the CDR3 region of rearranged TCR beta genes was performed with a multiplex PCR assay on genomic DNA. Amplified TCR beta libraries were sequenced as 87-base-pair reads on the Illumina HiSeq System. As for how the authors treated the data: Across the roughly 670 repertoires, a later analysis counted 60 million to 90 million unique TCR beta chains, roughly 11 million of which were shared by at least two donors. A nearest-neighbor algorithm error-corrected the raw reads and collapsed the reads into unique sequences, merging closely related sequences to remove PCR and sequencing errors. To assign V, D and J gene segments, CDR3 sequences were aligned to IMGT reference sequences. Each retained sequence needed at least a six-nucleotide match to both a V gene segment and a J gene segment. Rearrangements were classified as productive when the CDR3 lacked stop codons and remained in frame with V and J, and all other rearrangements were classified as non-productive. CDR3 was defined by IMGT convention, running from the second conserved V-encoded cysteine to the conserved J-encoded phenylalanine. The earlier analysis of fewer than 750 of the donors excluded sequences that lacked an unambiguous match to a single V gene segment. In an earlier analysis of 587 of the donors, V segments were called functional above 56.7% productive rearrangements and were called segregating when the between-donor standard deviation exceeded 5%. To diagnose cytomegalovirus status from the catalog of TCR beta chain sequences, a statistical classification framework was built. V and J gene assignment, in a later analysis, came from comparing TCR nucleotide sequences with IMGT/GENE-DB human TR gene sequences. In a later analysis, CDR3 sequences and most-parsimonious VDJ recombination scenarios were assigned using the TCRdist pipeline. A later analysis defined each TCR beta chain by its CDR3 amino acid sequence plus V-gene family, and excluded reads lacking a unique V-gene family. A later analysis removed 592 highly shared, low-generation-probability nucleotide sequences to deal with suspected cross-contamination and a sequencing artifact. In a later analysis, a clonal expansion index was calculated for each public chain from normalized within-repertoire ranks of inferred template counts. In a later analysis, generation probabilities were computed with a VDJ recombination model fitted to out-of-frame rearrangements, and the resulting probabilities were checked against IGoR. In a later analysis, hypergeometric tests were used to score TCR-TCR, TCR-HLA and TCR-CMV co-occurrence, with a repertoire-size bias correction applied to TCR pairs. In a later analysis, false discovery rates were estimated by permuting HLA or CMV assignments 20 times. In a later analysis, co-occurring TCRs were grouped using DBSCAN, and TCRdist sequence similarity was added for clustering within HLA-allele-positive subsets. Repertoires with fewer than 30,000 or more than 120,000 public chains were left out of co-occurrence clustering, as were four to six repertoires with anomalous nucleotide sharing. In TCRdb, the immuneACCESS table is reduced to in-frame sequences with V and J assigned. These tables do not hold every clone; where another copy was compared, an unresolved V gene accounts for under half, and the others remain unexplained. From that table come the V and J calls and clone size; the DNA was used to work out D and trimming. This sample comprises approximately 190,000 clones, about four fifths of them detected only once. The ten largest make up 0.26% of the sample.

The cohort was made up of 500 to 850 healthy bone marrow donors. At the time of sampling, all cohort members were nominally healthy, though unrecorded immune exposures were likely present. The donor was CMV seronegative and was included in the group of several hundred seronegative cohort members. A peripheral blood sample was provided by each donor, and peripheral blood mononuclear cells were used for TCR beta sequencing. The Qiagen DNeasy Blood Extraction Kit was used to extract genomic DNA from the blood cell samples. CDR1 is given as MDHEN and CDR2 as SYDVKM, both from the germline V gene. Counted from cysteine to phenylalanine, this CDR3 has 14 amino acids. Left in the record is the CDR3 DNA by itself, 42 bases read in frame from the first base. Unmatched junction bases come to 10, with V trimmed by 8 bases and J by 3 bases. The data were obtained in a study of cytomegalovirus exposure and HLA in healthy donors (dated by TCRdb to between 2016 and 2019). Regarding the study in general: According to an earlier analysis of a few hundred of the donors, about 179 million T cells yielded 117 million unique TCR beta sequences and about 280 Gb of sequence data. Class I and class II HLA loci were covered by the typing at four-digit resolution. The later analysis used no new phenotypic data to find candidate immune exposures, relying instead on TCR beta sequences and their occurrence across donors. Among some 400 genotyped donors of the cohort, an average of approximately 240,000 unique TCR beta nucleotide sequences was sequenced per donor, of which approximately 19% were non-productive. To predict cytomegalovirus infection status, the study combined high-throughput TCR immunosequencing, statistical association of individual TCRs with disease status, and machine learning. All discovery cohort repertoires had been generated using a single sequencing platform. In a later genetic analysis, genome-wide SNP genotypes for about 60% of the 666 donors were used, and that subset was treated as a discovery cohort. Besides the first cohort of roughly 640 subjects, a separate validation cohort made up of 120 different subjects was used. In a later analysis, previously published TCR beta repertoires from several hundred donors were re-analyzed and high-resolution HLA genotyping was added so that TCR occurrence patterns could be studied. A few DR-DQ haplotypes were treated as single units for association and clustering because of strong linkage in the cohort. An earlier analysis of more than 450 of the donors used high-throughput TCR beta sequencing to judge whether each TCR beta V gene segment behaved as functional or pseudogenic. The T cell repertoires of several hundred subjects were profiled by immunosequencing and related to cytomegalovirus serostatus. Roughly 310 gigabases of sequencing data and approximately 85 million unique TCR sequences were included in an early release covering several hundred HLA-typed donors. The genetic ancestry cluster associated with self-reported Caucasian donors included roughly 84% of the roughly 380 genotyped donors. The number of donors typed differed by locus, with about 629-640 for A, B, C, DRB1 and DQB1, about 500 for DQA1, 606 for DPA1, and some 470 for DPB1. The aim of the study was to test whether cataloging public T cell receptors could identify signatures of past pathogen exposure. Alongside the repertoire data, information on donor age, sex, ethnicity and CMV serostatus was compiled. On the study overall, not on this receptor specifically: Three of the identified cytomegalovirus-associated TCR beta chains were confirmed in vitro to be specific for cytomegalovirus antigens. A group of highly shared sequence variants was considered likely to be a technical artifact of the sequencing pipeline. Presence/absence analyses assumed roughly uniform sequencing depth across donors, an assumption that may not hold. V-gene and J-gene trimming of TCR beta chains was associated with a missense DCLRE1C variant in a later genetic analysis, and the association was replicated in an independent cohort. The earlier analysis of 450 to 700 of the donors excluded some 15 rarely observed V segments, including chromosome 9 orphons, because counts were too low. While some public TCRs were present in many individuals, most TCR sequences turned up only very rarely across donors. Because some donors lacked HLA typing at each locus, the association tests relied only on the typed subset. According to a later analysis, most CMV-associated TCR beta chains appeared to be HLA-restricted, and the HLA associations seemed to be driven largely by CMV exposure. For the cohort, immune exposure information was limited to CMV serostatus. In a later genetic analysis, fewer N-insertions in productive TCRs were reported among donors in an Asian-associated ancestry cluster than the roughly 700-donor mean. In an earlier analysis of approximately 600 of the donors, most TCR beta V segments were observed in productive rearrangements about 87% or about 30% of the time, broadly matching IMGT annotations. In a later analysis, several top co-occurrence clusters were reported to appear linked to parvovirus B19, influenza, CMV and Epstein-Barr virus. In a later analysis, HLA-associated TCR beta chains showed more clonal expansion and lower generation probabilities than non-associated chains that were equally common. This cohort had only TCR beta chains sequenced, and the lack of alpha or paired-chain data limited which features could be detected. In both the original and validation cohorts, the classifier was reported to diagnose cytomegalovirus status with high specificity and sensitivity. The study gave a list of 150 to 200 TCR beta chains associated with cytomegalovirus. Some IMGT-functional V segments, including TRBV6-2 and TRBV6-3, could not be distinguished by the 87-base-pair reads and were therefore excluded. The authors suggested that the approach could potentially be extended to other disease states and immunological phenotypes. Assigning TCR associations to individual alleles was difficult when HLA alleles, especially DR and DQ, strongly co-occurred. In a later analysis, 15,000 to 20,000 TCR beta sequences were associated with specific HLA alleles at a false discovery rate of 0.05. Linkage disequilibrium might explain the correlated functional status among segregating V segments, but an unknown experimental factor could not be excluded. In a later analysis, TCR association rates were found to vary across HLA loci, with the most associated TCRs seen for DRB1 alleles and the fewest for HLA-C alleles. A further reported finding was that TCR beta sequences accurately predicted the HLA-A and HLA-B alleles for most subjects in the first cohort.

The sequenced sample was PBMCs. The rearranged chain carries TRBV28 and TRBJ2-7; TRBD2 agrees with 7 junctional bases. This sequence was found in a boy aged 5-17 years in good health and CMV-seronegative. The DNA sequence follows: TGTGCCAGCCCTCCCAAGCGGGAATTCTACGAGCAGTACTTC. Translated, this gives CASPPKREFYEQYF.